One sample yielded the 14 T cell receptor beta chains listed below, sequenced in a study of T cells in Graves' hyperthyroidism and ophthalmopathy. RNA transcripts served as the template for amplifying TCR beta CDR3 regions. The primer set for the first-round RT-PCR of the TCR CDR3 was HTBI. TCRdb re-called the multiplex PCR reads through MiXCR, storing one row per CDR3 protein. The table shows about 420,000 distinct CDR3 sequences, with around a sixth occurring only once. The sample was blood. These receptors all come from a woman between 18 and 29 years old with Graves' hyperthyroidism.

This clonotype was counted ten times or more. This chain connects TRBV6-2 or TRBV6-3 to TRBJ1-2, with 9 bases aligning to TRBD1. The CDR3 runs to 16 residues. Germline CDR1 MNHEY, CDR2 SVGEGT. V was pared by 7 bases and J by 4 bases, with 13 bases of the junction left unmatched. In DNA form, the CDR3 reads TGTGCCAGCAAAGGTGGTTTGGGACAGGGAGTCTATGGCTACACCTTC. Amino acids: CASKGGLGQGVYGYTF.

This clonotype has ten or more counts. The CDR3 DNA reads TGTGCCAGCAGTTTACCCAGGGACAGGGGGATCGGCTACACCTTC. Protein product: CASSLPRDRGIGYTF. This chain links TRBV28 with TRBJ1-2; 11 nucleotides agree with TRBD1. J gave up 8 bases and V 2 bases, and 7 bases lay outside the gene matches. CDR1 and CDR2 from the germline V gene are MDHEN and SYDVKM. The length of the CDR3 is 15 residues.

At least ten counts were recorded for this clonotype. This chain connects TRBV5-1 to TRBJ2-5; 12 positions match TRBD2. The CDR3 is 16 residues long. Losses at the gene ends were 3 bases for V and 1 base for J; bases not matched to a gene: 4. Germline V gene data show CDR1 as SGHRS and CDR2 as YFSETQ. The chain's CDR3 is CASSSGLAGFQETQYF. In DNA, the CDR3 is TGCGCCAGCAGCTCCGGACTAGCGGGGTTCCAAGAGACCCAGTACTTC.

Regarding this clonotype: A much larger clone differs from this one at a single base, so this may be a read error. The gene calls are TRBV3-1 and TRBJ2-2, with TRBD2 identical over 13 bases. Germline CDR1 reads LGHDT; CDR2 reads YNNKEL (reference sequence). This CDR3 has 15 residues. CDR3 sequence reads: CASSVTSGRFGEPFF. DNA of the CDR3: TGTGCCAGCAGCGTGACTAGCGGGAGGTTCGGGGAGCCGTTTTTT.

This clonotype was recorded many times. V gene TRBV6-2 or TRBV6-3 combines with J gene TRBJ2-5, with D tentatively TRBD1 (5 bases). The CDR3 has 15 amino acids. Germline lookup yields CDR1 MNHEY and CDR2 SVGEGT. V lost 2 bases and J lost 7, with 17 bases in between. Written as DNA, the CDR3 is TGTGCCAGCAGTTACGGGGCGACTGTTATACGGACCCAGTACTTC. Translation: CASSYGATVIRTQYF.

V usage is TRBV13 and J usage is TRBJ2-2; TRBD2 matches at 7 bases. Germline trimming cut 1 base from V and 1 base from J; bases unmatched to any gene: 6. The germline V gene has CDR1 PRHDT and CDR2 FYEKMQ (reference sequence). The CDR3 has 17 residues. CDR3 region: CASSLVHSGGNTGELFF. In nucleotides, the CDR3 is TGTGCCAGCAGCTTAGTTCATTCGGGGGGGAACACCGGGGAGCTGTTTTTT. The whole variable domain, remainder taken from reference TRBV13 and TRBJ2-2, is AAGVIQSPRHLIKEKRETATLKCYPIPRHDTVYWYQQGPGQDPQFLISFYEKMQSDKGSIPDRFSAQQFSDYHSELNMSSLELGDSALYFCASSLVHSGGNTGELFFGEGSRLTVL.

This clonotype was seen only a few times. The CDR3 region has the DNA TGCAGTGCTAATAACAGGGGCGAGCTCGCCAAAAACATTCAGTACTTC. Amino acids: CSANNRGELAKNIQYF. V usage is TRBV20-1 and J usage is TRBJ2-4, with 7 bases lining up with TRBD1. The V gene end was trimmed by 4 bases and the J gene end by 1 base; junction bases not matched to a gene: 10. CDR3 length equals 16 residues. From germline, CDR1 is DFQATT and CDR2 SNEGSKA (reference sequence).

This clonotype was counted between two and nine times. The rearrangement uses TRBV20-1 and TRBJ1-1; TRBD1 is a possible D gene (6 bases). Germline lookup yields CDR1 DFQATT and CDR2 SNEGSKA (reference sequence). V was trimmed by 4 bases and J by 5 bases, leaving 14 bases between them. The CDR3 extends over 13 amino acids. CDR3 sequence: CSAIRGLGTEAFF. The CDR3 DNA sequence: TGCAGTGCTATCCGGGGGCTTGGGACTGAAGCTTTCTTT.

This clonotype has at least ten counts. V and J are TRBV5-1 and TRBJ2-1, with D unresolved. Per germline, CDR1 SGHRS and CDR2 YFSETQ. There are 12 residues in the CDR3. The V end lost 0 bases, the J end lost 7 bases, and 5 bases lay between the germline ends. CDR3 DNA: TGCGCCAGCAGCTTGGCCCCGAATGAGCAGTTCTTC. Translation: CASSLAPNEQFF.

This clonotype was picked up many times. The V call is TRBV6-2 or TRBV6-3, the J call TRBJ1-5; D is uncertain. Germline CDR1 reads MNHEY; CDR2 reads SVGEGT. The CDR3 is 13 residues long. With 2 bases removed from V and 5 bases from J, the gap between germline ends came to 7 bases. The CDR3 DNA is TGTGCCAGCAGTTACGAGGGCCATCAGCCCCAGCATTTT. Translation gives CASSYEGHQPQHF.

This clonotype appeared many times. The chain is built from TRBV11-2 and TRBJ2-5; D call uncertain. Germline V gives CDR1 SGHAT, CDR2 FQNNGV. The germline V and J ends were trimmed by 6 bases and 5 bases, with 13 bases remaining between them. The CDR3 totals 13 residues. In DNA form, the CDR3 reads TGTGCCAGCAGGTCACCCAGTCGGGAGACCCAGTACTTC. Translating gives CASRSPSRETQYF.

This clonotype was seen a few times. The gene calls are TRBV9 and TRBJ1-4; 9 positions match TRBD1. Germline V gene sequence: CDR1 SGDLS, CDR2 YYNGEE. This CDR3 contains 14 residues. Trimming cost V 0 bases and J 8 bases; bases outside gene matches: 2. In DNA, the CDR3 is TGTGCCAGCAGCGTAGGGACAGGGGAGGAAAAACTGTTTTTT. Its protein product is CASSVGTGEEKLFF.

This clonotype occurred many times. This rearrangement joins TRBV3-1 to TRBJ2-7; D unclear. This CDR3 has 15 residues. Trimming stripped 4 bases from V and 3 bases from J, with 16 bases between. Germline-derived CDR1 and CDR2 are LGHDT and YNNKEL (reference sequence). The CDR3 here is CASSLIPTDFYEQYF. The CDR3 region has the DNA TGTGCCAGCAGCCTCATTCCGACGGATTTCTACGAGCAGTACTTC.

This clonotype was detected many times. Here the CDR3 reads CSVDNYRGDLSMNTEAFF. In nucleotides, the CDR3 is TGCAGCGTTGATAACTACAGGGGCGACTTATCGATGAACACTGAAGCTTTCTTT. The chain joins TRBV29-1 to TRBJ1-1; 7 positions agree with TRBD1. The V segment lost 3 bases and the J segment 0 bases; nucleotides outside the gene matches: 16. Germline CDR1 and CDR2: SQVTM and ANQGSEA. This CDR3 region has 18 residues.